The clone carrying this TCR beta chain is a singleton in its sample. V dropped 7 bases and J dropped 3 bases, with 10 bases sitting between them. CDR1 and CDR2 (germline): LNHDA, SQIVND (reference sequence). This CDR3 has 13 amino acids. The sample comes from a study of blood T cell repertoires in COVID-19. As for the study in general: From T cells, B-cell-depleted T cells, or PBMCs came the material, which was cDNA or gDNA.

TCRdb's table, derived via immunoSEQ multiplex PCR, lists solely in-frame clones and lacks some. The table records approximately 120,000 clones, over 55% of them present only once. Sequenced material: peripheral blood. V and J are TRBV19 and TRBJ1-5; the D gene is possibly TRBD1 (5 bases). The receptor comes from a woman aged 70 to 79 with acute or convalescent COVID-19. CDR3 region: CASNKQANQPQHF. The CDR3 DNA is TGTGCCAGTAACAAACAGGCCAATCAGCCCCAGCATTTT. Drawing the rest from reference TRBV19 and TRBJ1-5, the complete variable domain is DGGITQSPKYLFRKEGQNVTLSCEQNLNHDAMYWYRQDPGQGLRLIYYSQIVNDFQKGDIAEGYSVSREKKESFPLTVTSAQKNPTAFYLCASNKQANQPQHFGDGTRLSIL.